The 27 T cell receptor beta chains given below trace back to one sample, sequenced in a study of T cell responses to AZD1222 COVID-19 vaccine. The protocol was immunoSEQ multiplex PCR, while the TCRdb copy is restricted to in-frame clones and leaves out a portion. The sample shows under 140,000 clones, about 95% of them seen only once. Sequencing was performed on peripheral blood, taken 28 days after the second AZD1222 dose. The receptors come from an adult who received the AZD1222 COVID-19 vaccine.

The chain is built from TRBV30 and TRBJ1-2; no clear D gene. V lost 0 bases, J lost 5 bases, and 10 bases lay in between. CDR1 is GTSNPN, CDR2 SVGIG, per germline (reference sequence). CDR3 length: 13 residues. The CDR3 loop reads CAWSVPGFYGYTF. The CDR3 DNA is TGTGCCTGGAGTGTCCCGGGTTTTTATGGCTACACCTTC.

This chain links TRBV18 with TRBJ1-6; no clear D gene. CDR3 length equals 15 residues. Germline V lookup: CDR1 KGHSH, CDR2 LQKENI. Trimming stripped 3 bases from V and 7 bases from J, with 13 bases between. CDR3 protein: CASSPEGIGNSPLHF. CDR3 bases: TGTGCCAGCTCACCTGAGGGTATCGGGAATTCACCCCTCCACTTT.

V is TRBV13 and J is TRBJ2-7; 11 nucleotides align to TRBD1. V shed 5 bases, J shed 4 bases, and the junction held 7 bases outside the gene matches. Germline CDR1 and CDR2: PRHDT and FYEKMQ (reference sequence). The CDR3 covers 15 residues. CDR3 in amino acids: CASSGGTGGWYEQYF. CDR3 sequence (DNA): TGTGCCAGCAGCGGAGGGACAGGGGGTTGGTACGAGCAGTACTTC.

The chain couples TRBV7-6 to TRBJ1-5, with a possible D match to TRBD1 (6 bases). The V end lost 6 bases, the J end lost 3 bases, and 9 bases lay between the germline ends. The V gene's germline CDR1 is SGHVS and CDR2 FNYEAQ. The CDR3 totals 13 residues. The DNA for the CDR3 is TGTGCCAGCAGTGGGGGCTACAATCAGCCCCAGCATTTT. It is translated as CASSGGYNQPQHF.

This clone was seen once. J is TRBJ2-4 and V is TRBV11-2; no clear D gene. V was trimmed by 5 bases and J by 8 bases, leaving 16 bases between them. This CDR3 is built from 14 residues. From germline, CDR1 is SGHAT and CDR2 FQNNGV. CDR3: CASSRSWGRDIQYF. The CDR3 region has the DNA TGTGCCAGCAGCCGATCATGGGGTCGGGACATTCAGTACTTC.

The rearrangement uses TRBV5-1 and TRBJ2-2, with D perhaps TRBD2 (6 bases). CDR3 size: 15 residues. Germline CDR1 is SGHRS and CDR2 is YFSETQ. Between the trimmed V and J ends, which lost 6 bases and 4 bases, there was a span of 16 bases. The CDR3 nucleotides are TGCGCCAGCAACGATGTGGAGGGTCGCACCGGGGAGCTGTTTTTT. Amino acids: CASNDVEGRTGELFF.

The chain recombines TRBV19 with TRBJ1-2; no firm D call. This CDR3 contains 14 residues. V gave up 5 bases and J gave up 6 bases, with 16 bases separating them. Germline CDR1 LNHDA, CDR2 SQIVND (reference sequence). CDR3 protein: CASSPPLVENGYTF. For the CDR3, the DNA is TGTGCCAGTAGTCCGCCCTTGGTGGAGAATGGCTACACCTTC.

The J gene is TRBJ2-1, the V gene TRBV7-6, with D possibly being TRBD2 (6 bases). The V and J ends lost 5 bases and 0 bases respectively, with 11 bases between them. Germline-derived CDR1 and CDR2 are SGHVS and FNYEAQ. The CDR3 has 15 amino acids. This chain's CDR3 is CASSQSGGSYNEQFF. CDR3 bases: TGTGCCAGCAGCCAGTCCGGGGGCTCCTACAATGAGCAGTTCTTC.

This chain connects TRBV10-3 to TRBJ2-7; D not resolved. V shed 4 bases and J shed 2 bases, with 6 bases lying between them. CDR3 length: 12 residues. Germline CDR1 is ENHRY and CDR2 is SYGVKD. The CDR3: CAISGATYEQYF. The DNA for the CDR3 is TGTGCCATCAGTGGAGCAACCTACGAGCAGTACTTC.

The chain links TRBV30 to TRBJ1-4, with 7 bases identical to TRBD1. CDR1 is GTSNPN and CDR2 is SVGIG in the germline V gene (reference sequence). The CDR3 is made up of 14 amino acids. The ends lost 3 bases at V and 4 bases at J; junction bases unmatched: 5. The CDR3 nucleotides read TGTGCCTGGAGCCGGACAGGTGGTAATGAAAAACTGTTTTTT. Residues: CAWSRTGGNEKLFF.

The genes are TRBV12-2 and TRBJ1-1; the DNA was not compared with TRBD1, the D call given in the table. TRBV12-2 is assigned pseudogene status. This CDR3 is built from 14 residues. The CDR3 DNA reads as TGTGCAAGTCGCGCCCGACAGGGGAAAGGTGAAGCTTTCTTT. The encoded protein is CASRARQGKGEAFF.

The V call is TRBV18, the J call TRBJ1-2; 9 bases are a match to TRBD1. Unmatched junction bases numbered 0, after V lost 4 bases and J lost 0 bases. The length of the CDR3 is 14 residues. Germline V gene lookup returns CDR1 KGHSH and CDR2 LQKENI. Here the CDR3 reads CASSHRGPNYGYTF. DNA for the CDR3: TGTGCCAGCTCACACAGGGGGCCTAACTATGGCTACACCTTC.

CDR3 residues: CASSRDRKPFYGYTF. The CDR3, as DNA: TGTGCCAGCAGCCGAGACAGGAAACCTTTCTATGGCTACACCTTC. This chain links TRBV5-4 with TRBJ1-2; TRBD1 might be the D (6 bases). Trimming left V 4 bases short and J 4 bases short, with 17 bases between. This CDR3 is built from 15 residues. Germline assignment: CDR1 SGHNT and CDR2 YYREEE (reference sequence).

This sequence joins TRBV19 and TRBJ1-1; D not resolved. The germline V gene encodes CDR1 LNHDA and CDR2 SQIVND (reference sequence). V gave up 6 bases and J gave up 3 bases, with 14 bases separating them. The CDR3 has 14 amino acids. The chain's CDR3 is CASSPGSLYTEAFF. The CDR3 DNA is TGTGCCAGTAGCCCCGGCAGCCTCTACACTGAAGCTTTCTTT.

The chain combines TRBV6-6 with TRBJ2-3, with D uncertain. Germline V gene data show CDR1 as MNHNY and CDR2 as SVGAGI (reference sequence). The CDR3 spans 15 residues. Trimming removed 3 bases at V and 8 bases at J, with 18 bases between. This chain's CDR3 is CASSYGSHRTVTQYF. In DNA form, the CDR3 reads TGTGCCAGCAGTTATGGATCCCACCGTACGGTTACGCAGTATTTT.

The chain joins TRBV7-9 to TRBJ1-6; D is unresolved. V shed 7 bases and J shed 5 bases, with 12 bases lying between them. CDR3 length equals 14 residues. CDR1 SEHNR and CDR2 FQNEAQ come from the germline V gene (reference sequence). DNA of the CDR3: TGTGCCAGCACATGGGCGGTAAATAATTCACCCCTCCACTTT. This gives the protein CASTWAVNNSPLHF.

This clone came up a few times. V gene TRBV4-1 combines with J gene TRBJ1-6, with a weak D call TRBD1 (5 bases). Trimming left V 3 bases short and J 7 bases short, with 22 bases between. The CDR3 is made up of 18 amino acids. CDR1 and CDR2 from the germline V gene are MGHRA and YSYEKL. CDR3 sequence reads: CASSHPSERGGFNSPLHF. CDR3 nucleotides: TGCGCCAGCAGCCACCCCAGCGAACGTGGGGGTTTCAATTCACCCCTCCACTTT.

CDR3 sequence reads: CASSPLGVDSLNYGYTF. The CDR3 DNA follows: TGCGCCAGCAGTCCCCTTGGGGTTGACAGCCTAAACTATGGCTACACCTTC. V gene TRBV10-2 combines with J gene TRBJ1-2; possible D gene TRBD1, 5 bases. This CDR3 has 17 residues. Germline values: CDR1 WSHSY, CDR2 SAAADI. Trimming took 5 bases from V and 2 from J, leaving 21 bases between them.

This clone was recorded only once. The V call is TRBV11-2, the J call TRBJ2-3; TRBD2 matches at 8 bases. The germline V gene encodes CDR1 SGHAT and CDR2 FQNNGV. The ends lost 3 bases at V and 2 bases at J; junction bases unmatched: 4. The CDR3 contains 15 residues. DNA of the CDR3: TGTGCCAGCAGCTTTACTAGCGGAAACACAGATACGCAGTATTTT. It codes for CASSFTSGNTDTQYF.

The CDR3 nucleotides are TGCGCCAGCAGCTTGGGGGGGGTTGATTCACCCCTCCACTTT. Protein: CASSLGGVDSPLHF. V usage is TRBV5-1 and J usage is TRBJ1-6, with D perhaps TRBD1 (5 bases). V lost 0 bases, J lost 8 bases, and 9 bases lay in between. The CDR3 totals 14 residues. Germline loops: CDR1 SGHRS, CDR2 YFSETQ.

The rearrangement joins TRBV2 to TRBJ1-2, with unresolved D. The CDR3 covers 10 residues. Trimming stripped 6 bases from V and 8 bases from J, with 7 bases between. The germline V gene has CDR1 SNHLY and CDR2 FYNNEI. In DNA, the CDR3 is TGTGCCAGCAGGGGAGGGGGCTACACCTTC. Protein sequence: CASRGGGYTF.

This chain links TRBV12-5 with TRBJ2-7; D possibly corresponds to TRBD2 (6 bases). Looked up from germline, CDR1 is LGHNT and CDR2 is FRNRAP. The CDR3 loop spans 14 amino acids. Deletions cut 6 bases from V and 2 bases from J, with 14 bases between. The CDR3 loop reads CASGLTERAYEQYF. For the CDR3, the DNA is TGTGCTAGTGGCCTCACCGAGCGGGCCTACGAGCAGTACTTC.

V usage is TRBV9 and J usage is TRBJ2-5; D possibly corresponds to TRBD2 (5 bases). Germline CDR1 reads SGDLS; CDR2 reads YYNGEE. This CDR3 has 14 amino acids. Trimming shortened V by 0 bases and J by 4 bases, and 10 bases separated the two germline ends. The CDR3 DNA reads TGTGCCAGCAGCGTAGAATACAGCGGAGAGACCCAGTACTTC. It encodes CASSVEYSGETQYF.

The J gene is TRBJ1-6, the V gene TRBV5-1, with D possibly TRBD1 on 6 matching bases. Trimming cost V 3 bases and J 7 bases, with 11 bases left between them. Germline V CDR1 and CDR2: SGHRS, YFSETQ. The CDR3 is 14 amino acids. CDR3 nucleotides: TGCGCCAGCAGCTCTGGGGGCGGGAATTCACCCCTCCACTTT. It codes for CASSSGGGNSPLHF.

The rearrangement uses TRBV14 and TRBJ1-2, with D possibly TRBD1 on 6 matching bases. Trimming left V 1 base short and J 4 bases short, with 10 bases between. The CDR3 spans 14 residues. Germline V CDR1 and CDR2: SGHDN, FVKESK. The CDR3 loop is CASSQVAGAYGYTF. The CDR3 coding sequence is TGTGCCAGCAGCCAAGTGGCAGGGGCCTATGGCTACACCTTC.

This chain links TRBV2 with TRBJ1-1, with D possibly being TRBD1 (5 bases). This CDR3 contains 14 residues. The V gene's germline CDR1 is SNHLY and CDR2 FYNNEI. V was shortened by 10 bases and J by 5 bases, with 20 bases between the two germline ends. The CDR3 loop is CANPAGSLGTEAFF. CDR3 coding DNA: TGTGCCAACCCCGCAGGGTCCCTTGGAACTGAAGCTTTCTTT.

This chain links TRBV28 with TRBJ2-5; tentatively, D is TRBD2 (6 bases). This CDR3 contains 16 residues. Looked up from germline, CDR1 is MDHEN and CDR2 is SYDVKM. V lost 3 bases, J lost 6 bases, and 20 bases lay in between. The CDR3 here is CASSFRLGLGGKTQYF. The CDR3 DNA reads TGTGCCAGCAGTTTCAGACTGGGACTCGGCGGAAAGACCCAGTACTTC.